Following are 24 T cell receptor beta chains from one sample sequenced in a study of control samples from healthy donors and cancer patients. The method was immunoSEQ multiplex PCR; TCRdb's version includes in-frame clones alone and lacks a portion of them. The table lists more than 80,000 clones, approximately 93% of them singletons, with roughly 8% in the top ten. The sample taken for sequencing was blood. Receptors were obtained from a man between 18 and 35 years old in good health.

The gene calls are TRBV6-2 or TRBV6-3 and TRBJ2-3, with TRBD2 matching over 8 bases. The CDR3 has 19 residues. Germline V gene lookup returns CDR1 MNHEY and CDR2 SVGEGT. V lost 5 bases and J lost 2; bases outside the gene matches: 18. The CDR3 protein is CASSIPQIWREVFTDTQYF. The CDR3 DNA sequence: TGTGCCAGCAGTATCCCCCAAATCTGGCGGGAGGTTTTCACAGATACGCAGTATTTT.

The CDR3 region is CASSLTTNTEAFF. CDR3 DNA sequence: TGTGCCAGCAGCCTGACAACGAACACTGAAGCTTTCTTT. The V gene is TRBV27, the J gene TRBJ1-1; D gene ambiguous. The CDR3 contains 13 residues. V shed 6 bases and J shed 1 base, with 9 bases lying between them. The germline V gene has CDR1 MNHEY and CDR2 SMNVEV (reference sequence).

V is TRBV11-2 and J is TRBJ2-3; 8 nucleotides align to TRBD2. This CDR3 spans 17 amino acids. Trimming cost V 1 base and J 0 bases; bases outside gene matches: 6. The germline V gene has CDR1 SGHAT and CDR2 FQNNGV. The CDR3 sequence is CASSLVVLAVSTDTQYF. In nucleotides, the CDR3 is TGTGCCAGCAGCTTAGTCGTACTAGCGGTTAGCACAGATACGCAGTATTTT. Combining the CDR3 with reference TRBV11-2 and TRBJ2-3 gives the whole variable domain EAGVAQSPRYKIIEKRQSVAFWCNPISGHATLYWYQQILGQGPKLLIQFQNNGVVDDSQLPKDRFSAERLKGVDSTLKIQPAKLEDSAVYLCASSLVVLAVSTDTQYFGPGTRLTVL.

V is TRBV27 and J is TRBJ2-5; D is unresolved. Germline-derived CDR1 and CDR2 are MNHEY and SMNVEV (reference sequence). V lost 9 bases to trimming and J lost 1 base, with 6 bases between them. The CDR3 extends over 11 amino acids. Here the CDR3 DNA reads TGTGCCAGGATCCGCCAAGAGACCCAGTACTTC. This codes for CARIRQETQYF.

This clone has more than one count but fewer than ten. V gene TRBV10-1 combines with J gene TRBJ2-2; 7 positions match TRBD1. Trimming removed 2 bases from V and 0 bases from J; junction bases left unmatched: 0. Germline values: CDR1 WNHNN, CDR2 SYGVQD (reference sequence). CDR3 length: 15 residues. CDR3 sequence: CASSEGTANTGELFF. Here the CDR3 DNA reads TGCGCCAGCAGTGAGGGGACAGCGAACACCGGGGAGCTGTTTTTT.

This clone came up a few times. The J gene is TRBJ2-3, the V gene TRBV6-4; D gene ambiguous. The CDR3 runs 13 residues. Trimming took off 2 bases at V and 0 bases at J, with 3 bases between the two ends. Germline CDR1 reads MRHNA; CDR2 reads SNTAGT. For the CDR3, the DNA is TGTGCCAGCAGTGACGGGAGCACAGATACGCAGTATTTT. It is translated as CASSDGSTDTQYF.

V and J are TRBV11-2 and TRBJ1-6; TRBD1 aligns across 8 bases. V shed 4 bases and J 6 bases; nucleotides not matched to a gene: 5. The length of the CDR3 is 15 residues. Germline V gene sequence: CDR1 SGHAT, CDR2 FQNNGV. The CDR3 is CASSSRTGSNSPLHF. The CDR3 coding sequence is TGTGCCAGCAGCTCCCGGACAGGGAGTAATTCACCCCTCCACTTT.

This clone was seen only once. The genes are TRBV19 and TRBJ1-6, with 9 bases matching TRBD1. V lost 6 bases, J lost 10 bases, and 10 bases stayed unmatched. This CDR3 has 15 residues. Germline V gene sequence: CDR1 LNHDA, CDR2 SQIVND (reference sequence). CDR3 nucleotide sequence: TGTGCCAGTAGCCCACGGACAGGGGATGGATCACCCCTCCACTTT. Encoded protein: CASSPRTGDGSPLHF.

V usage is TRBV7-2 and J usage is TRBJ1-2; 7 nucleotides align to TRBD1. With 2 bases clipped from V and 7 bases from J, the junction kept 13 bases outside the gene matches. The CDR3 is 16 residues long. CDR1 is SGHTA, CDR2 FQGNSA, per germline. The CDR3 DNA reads TGTGCCAGCAGCTTAAATAGTCAGGGGGTGGTGGGTGGCTACACCTTC. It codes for CASSLNSQGVVGGYTF. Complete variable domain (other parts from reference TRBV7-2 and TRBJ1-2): GAGVSQSPSNKVTEKGKDVELRCDPISGHTALYWYRQSLGQGLEFLIYFQGNSAPDKSGLPSDRFSAERTGGSVSTLTIQRTQQEDSAVYLCASSLNSQGVVGGYTFGSGTRLTVV.

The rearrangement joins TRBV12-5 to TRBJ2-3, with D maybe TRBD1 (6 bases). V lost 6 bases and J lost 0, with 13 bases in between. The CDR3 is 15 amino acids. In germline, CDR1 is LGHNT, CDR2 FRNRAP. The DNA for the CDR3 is TGTGCTAGTGGCGCAGGGACATACAGCACAGATACGCAGTATTTT. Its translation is CASGAGTYSTDTQYF.

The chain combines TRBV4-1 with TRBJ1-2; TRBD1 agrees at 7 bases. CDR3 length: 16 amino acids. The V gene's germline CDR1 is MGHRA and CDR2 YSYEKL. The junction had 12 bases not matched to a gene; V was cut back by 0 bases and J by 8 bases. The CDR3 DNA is TGCGCCAGCAGCCAAGACCCGTCGACAGGGCGGAAGGGCTACACCTTC. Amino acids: CASSQDPSTGRKGYTF.

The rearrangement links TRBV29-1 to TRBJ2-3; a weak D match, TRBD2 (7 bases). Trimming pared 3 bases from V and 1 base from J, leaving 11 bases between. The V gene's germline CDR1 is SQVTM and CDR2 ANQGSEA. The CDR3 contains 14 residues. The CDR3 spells CSVDGRGGTDTQYF. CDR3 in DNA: TGCAGCGTTGATGGGAGGGGGGGCACAGATACGCAGTATTTT.

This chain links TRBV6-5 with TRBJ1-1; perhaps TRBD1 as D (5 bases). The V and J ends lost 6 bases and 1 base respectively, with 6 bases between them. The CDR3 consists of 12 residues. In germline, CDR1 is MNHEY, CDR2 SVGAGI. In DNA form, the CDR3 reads TGTGCCAGCAGCGACAGGAACACTGAAGCTTTCTTT. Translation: CASSDRNTEAFF.

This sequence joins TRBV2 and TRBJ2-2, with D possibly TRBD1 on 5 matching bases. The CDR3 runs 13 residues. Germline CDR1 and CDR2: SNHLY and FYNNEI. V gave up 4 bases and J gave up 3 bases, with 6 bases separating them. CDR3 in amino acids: CASSGQHTGELFF. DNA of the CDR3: TGTGCCAGCAGTGGACAGCACACCGGGGAGCTGTTTTTT.

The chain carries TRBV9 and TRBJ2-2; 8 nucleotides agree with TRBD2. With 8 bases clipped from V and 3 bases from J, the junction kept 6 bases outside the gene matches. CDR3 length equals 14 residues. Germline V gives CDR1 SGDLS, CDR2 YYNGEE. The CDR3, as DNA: TGTGCCAGACCGGGGGGGAGGTACACCGGGGAGCTGTTTTTT. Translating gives CARPGGRYTGELFF. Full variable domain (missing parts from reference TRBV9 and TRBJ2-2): DSGVTQTPKHLITATGQRVTLRCSPRSGDLSVYWYQQSLDQGLQFLIQYYNGEERAKGNILERFSAQQFPDLHSELNLSSLELGDSALYFCARPGGRYTGELFFGEGSRLTVL.

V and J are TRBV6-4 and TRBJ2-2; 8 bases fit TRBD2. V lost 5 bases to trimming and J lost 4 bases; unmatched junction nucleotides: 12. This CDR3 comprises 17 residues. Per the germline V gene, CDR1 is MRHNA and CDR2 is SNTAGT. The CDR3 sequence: CASSPIAGIGGTGELFF. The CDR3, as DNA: TGTGCCAGCAGTCCTATAGCGGGAATTGGGGGCACCGGGGAGCTGTTTTTT.

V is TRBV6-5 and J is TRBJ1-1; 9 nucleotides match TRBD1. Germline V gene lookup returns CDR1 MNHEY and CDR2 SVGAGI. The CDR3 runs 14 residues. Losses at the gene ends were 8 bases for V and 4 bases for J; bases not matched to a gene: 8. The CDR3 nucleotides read TGTGCCAGCGACGGGACAGGGTCGGCCACTGAAGCTTTCTTT. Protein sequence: CASDGTGSATEAFF.

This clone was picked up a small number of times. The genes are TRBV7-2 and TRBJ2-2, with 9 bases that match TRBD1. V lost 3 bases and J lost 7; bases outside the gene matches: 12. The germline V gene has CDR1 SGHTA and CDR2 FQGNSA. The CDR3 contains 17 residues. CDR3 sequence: CASSFRTGGAWIGELFF. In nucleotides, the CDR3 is TGTGCCAGCAGCTTCAGAACAGGGGGCGCATGGATCGGGGAGCTGTTTTTT. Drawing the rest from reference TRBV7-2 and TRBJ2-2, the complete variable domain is GAGVSQSPSNKVTEKGKDVELRCDPISGHTALYWYRQSLGQGLEFLIYFQGNSAPDKSGLPSDRFSAERTGGSVSTLTIQRTQQEDSAVYLCASSFRTGGAWIGELFFGEGSRLTVL.

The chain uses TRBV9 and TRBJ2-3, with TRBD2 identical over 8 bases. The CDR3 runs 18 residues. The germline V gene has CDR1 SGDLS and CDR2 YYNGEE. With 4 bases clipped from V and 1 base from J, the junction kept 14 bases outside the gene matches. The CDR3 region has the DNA TGTGCCAGCAGCTTCCCCAAGTTGCGGGAGGTGCGCACAGATACGCAGTATTTT. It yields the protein CASSFPKLREVRTDTQYF. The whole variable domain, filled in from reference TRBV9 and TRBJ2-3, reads DSGVTQTPKHLITATGQRVTLRCSPRSGDLSVYWYQQSLDQGLQFLIQYYNGEERAKGNILERFSAQQFPDLHSELNLSSLELGDSALYFCASSFPKLREVRTDTQYFGPGTRLTVL.

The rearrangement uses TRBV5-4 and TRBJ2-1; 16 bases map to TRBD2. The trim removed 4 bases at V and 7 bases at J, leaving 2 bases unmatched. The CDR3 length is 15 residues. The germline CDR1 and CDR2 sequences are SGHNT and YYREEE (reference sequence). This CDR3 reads CASSLGLAGGNEQFF. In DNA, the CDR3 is TGTGCCAGCAGCCTGGGACTAGCGGGGGGGAATGAGCAGTTCTTC.

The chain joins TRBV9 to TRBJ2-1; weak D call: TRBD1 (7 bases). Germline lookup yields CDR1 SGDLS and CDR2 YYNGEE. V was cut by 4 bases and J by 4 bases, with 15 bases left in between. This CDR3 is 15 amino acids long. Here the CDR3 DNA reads TGTGCCAGCAGCCAGGGGGGCGGATTATACAATGAGCAGTTCTTC. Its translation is CASSQGGGLYNEQFF.

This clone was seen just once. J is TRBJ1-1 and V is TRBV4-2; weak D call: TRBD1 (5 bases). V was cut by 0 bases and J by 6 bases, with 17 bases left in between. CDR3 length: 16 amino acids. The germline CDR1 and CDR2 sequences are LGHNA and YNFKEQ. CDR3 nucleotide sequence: TGTGCCAGCAGCCAAGACCGTCGGACACCGGTCCCTGAAGCTTTCTTT. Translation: CASSQDRRTPVPEAFF.

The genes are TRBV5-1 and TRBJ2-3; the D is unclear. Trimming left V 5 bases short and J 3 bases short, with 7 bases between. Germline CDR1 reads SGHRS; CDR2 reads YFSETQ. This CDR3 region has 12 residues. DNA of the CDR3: TGCGCCAGCAGTTACGCTACAGATACGCAGTATTTT. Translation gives CASSYATDTQYF.

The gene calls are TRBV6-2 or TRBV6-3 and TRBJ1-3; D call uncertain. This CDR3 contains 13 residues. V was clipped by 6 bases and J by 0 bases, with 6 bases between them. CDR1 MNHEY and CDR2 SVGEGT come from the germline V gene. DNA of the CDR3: TGTGCCAGCAGCGTCTACTCTGGAAACACCATATATTTT. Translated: CASSVYSGNTIYF.